The rows below give T cell receptor beta chains drawn from one sample of a study of cytomegalovirus exposure and HLA in healthy donors. The protocol was immunoSEQ multiplex PCR, while the TCRdb copy is restricted to in-frame clones and leaves out a portion. The sample has fewer than 200,000 clones; 80% to 85% are singletons. Sequencing was performed on PBMCs. The receptors come from a woman between 25 and 40 years old in good health and CMV-seronegative. Each CDR3 is given with its conserved first and last residue. Each record gives: D gene, J gene, V gene, clone size, CDR3 DNA, CDR3 protein. D genes are given only for firm matches. For some rows the clone size is stated as once, few or many, or as a class when expanded; others skip it.

>TRBD1|TRBJ2-5|TRBV7-8|-
TGTGCCAGCAGCCAAACCGGGACAGGGACCGAGACCCAGTACTTC
CASSQTGTGTETQYF
>TRBD1|TRBJ1-1|TRBV9|-
TGTGCCAGCAGCGTGGACAGGGGGAACACTGAAGCTTTCTTT
CASSVDRGNTEAFF
>-|TRBJ2-7|TRBV27|-
TGTGCCAGCAGTTTAGAGAGAGCGGCTACCTACGAGCAGTACTTC
CASSLERAATYEQYF
>-|TRBJ1-1|TRBV28|few
TGTGCCAGCAGTTTTTTATCCGGGATGAACACTGAAGCTTTCTTT
CASSFLSGMNTEAFF
>TRBD1|TRBJ1-1|TRBV7-2|-
TGTGCCAGCAGACACATCAGGCAGGGGGCGCGGGGAAACACTGAAGCTTTCTTT
CASRHIRQGARGNTEAFF
>-|TRBJ1-2|TRBV18|-
TGTGCCAGCTCACCTCGCGAGACAGACCGCTCTTTGAGCTATGGCTACACCTTC
CASSPRETDRSLSYGYTF
>TRBD1|TRBJ1-1|TRBV7-9|-
TGTGCCAGCAGCTTAGGGACAGGGGGCGAGTACACTGAAGCTTTCTTT
CASSLGTGGEYTEAFF
>-|TRBJ2-1|TRBV25-1|-
TGTGCCAGCAGTGAGACATCAGGGTTGAATGAGCAGTTCTTC
CASSETSGLNEQFF
>-|TRBJ2-1|TRBV6-6|-
TGTGCCAGCCGGACTGGGACAAACTACAATGAGCAGTTCTTC
CASRTGTNYNEQFF
>-|TRBJ2-7|TRBV25-1|-
TGTGCCAGCAGTGAACTCGACAGATCCTACGAGCAGTACTTC
CASSELDRSYEQYF
>TRBD2|TRBJ2-3|TRBV7-3|-
TGTGCCAGCAGCTTAGCCGGGACTAGCGTCAGCACAGATACGCAGTATTTT
CASSLAGTSVSTDTQYF
>-|TRBJ1-6|TRBV7-3|few
TGTGCCAGCAGCTTTGGGGGGGCGAATTCACCCCTCCACTTT
CASSFGGANSPLHF
>TRBD1|TRBJ1-2|TRBV4-2|-
TGTGCCAGCAGCCAAGATCCAGGACAGGGCCCAACTGTTCGCTACACCTTC
CASSQDPGQGPTVRYTF
>-|TRBJ1-5|TRBV28|-
TGTGCCAGCAGTTTTTCGGAGGGGAGTCAGCCCCAGCATTTT
CASSFSEGSQPQHF
>TRBD2|TRBJ2-1|TRBV7-9|-
TGTGCCAGCAGCTCCCCAGCGGGGGACAATGAGCAGTTCTTC
CASSSPAGDNEQFF
>TRBD2|TRBJ2-2|TRBV9|-
TGTGCCAGCAGCGGGACTAGCGGGAGCGGCGGGGAGCTGTTTTTT
CASSGTSGSGGELFF
>-|TRBJ1-5|TRBV5-8|-
TGTGCCAGCAGGCGGACAGTCAATCAGCCCCAGCATTTT
CASRRTVNQPQHF
>-|TRBJ1-5|TRBV9|-
TGTGCCAGCAGCGTAGCAGGTTATAGCAATCAGCCCCAGCATTTT
CASSVAGYSNQPQHF
>TRBD2|TRBJ2-7|TRBV5-4|-
TGTGCCAGCAGCGTCAGGACTAGCGGGCGCTTTGGGCAGTACTTC
CASSVRTSGRFGQYF
>TRBD1|TRBJ1-1|TRBV6-5|-
TGTGCCAGCAGCCGGACAGGGAACACTGAAGCTTTCTTT
CASSRTGNTEAFF
>-|TRBJ1-4|TRBV23-1|-
TGCGCCAGCAGTCAGGGAGCGGGGTTAGAAAAACTGTTTTTT
CASSQGAGLEKLFF
>TRBD1|TRBJ2-7|TRBV28|-
TGTGCCAGCAGTACCATAGGACAGGGACCTGTCGGCGGGCAGTACTTC
CASSTIGQGPVGGQYF